This entry features one T cell receptor beta chain sequence. The source of the sample is a study of blood T cell repertoires in COVID-19. Germline lookup yields CDR1 MDHEN and CDR2 SYDVKM. CDR3 length: 12 residues. The junction had 6 bases not matched to a gene; V was cut back by 8 bases and J by 5 bases. In the study's own analysis: The assay estimated nucleated cells by amplifying reference gene primers. Libraries were prepared by immunoSEQ multiplex PCR; TCRdb keeps only in-frame clonotypes and omits some of them. The V and J calls and clone size come from that table; D and trimming were worked out from the DNA. This table holds some 150,000 clones, around four fifths found once.

The J gene is TRBJ2-7, the V gene TRBV28; TRBD2 aligns across 7 bases. The sample was peripheral blood. The sequence derives from a woman aged 40 to 49 with active or convalescent COVID-19. CDR3 sequence (DNA): TGTGCCAGCTCCCCGGCGGGGGACGAGCAGTACTTC. This encodes CASSPAGDEQYF.